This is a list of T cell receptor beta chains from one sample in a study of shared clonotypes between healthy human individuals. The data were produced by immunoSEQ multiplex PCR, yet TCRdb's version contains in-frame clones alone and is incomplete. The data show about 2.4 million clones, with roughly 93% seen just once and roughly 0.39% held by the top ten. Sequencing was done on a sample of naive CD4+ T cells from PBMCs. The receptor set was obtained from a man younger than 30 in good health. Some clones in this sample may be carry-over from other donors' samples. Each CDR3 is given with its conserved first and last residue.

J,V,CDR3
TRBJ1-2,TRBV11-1,CASITGTGVPLDYGYTF
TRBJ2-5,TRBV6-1,CASSIAGVVTETQYF
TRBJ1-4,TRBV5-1,CASSSGTDNEKLFF
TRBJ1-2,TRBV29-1,CSVWENGYTF
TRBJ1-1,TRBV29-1,CSVRTGGNTEAFF
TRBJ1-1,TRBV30,CAWGTGHTEAFF
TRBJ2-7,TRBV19,CASSIIAGAGSYEQYF
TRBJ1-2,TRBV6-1,CASSEGQGAWRNYGYTF
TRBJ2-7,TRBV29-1,CSVKERASYEQYF
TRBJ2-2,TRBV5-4,CASSLGPASNTGELFF
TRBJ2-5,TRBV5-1,CASSLLGLDETQYF
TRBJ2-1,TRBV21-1,CASSKAVPQGKSYNEQFF
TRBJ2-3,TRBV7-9,CASSLAPHTDTQYF
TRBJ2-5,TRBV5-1,CASSKGQAQETQYF
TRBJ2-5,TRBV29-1,CSVGRAGETQYF